These T cell receptor beta chains were read from a single sample in a study of monozygotic twins with inflammatory bowel disease. TCRdb reprocessed the 5' RACE reads and reports one entry per CDR3 protein, with no DNA. This sample's table has approximately 300,000 distinct CDR3 sequences. The sequenced sample consisted of blood. All receptors derive from a human donor with ulcerative colitis or Crohn's disease, or a healthy co-twin of an affected twin (not recorded which). Both conserved end residues are part of each CDR3.

TRBV28	TRBJ2-7	CASSLGNPTYEQYF
TRBV5-1	TRBJ2-3	CASASGSTDTQYF
TRBV20-1	TRBJ2-3	CSAAAAGGVADTQYF
TRBV11-2	TRBJ2-6	CASSSRVLANMGSGANVLTF
TRBV3-1	TRBJ2-2	CASSQGVNTGELFF
TRBV15	TRBJ2-7	CATSRPGGAGAYEQYF
TRBV9	TRBJ2-1	CASSPSGTSYNEQFF
TRBV7-9	TRBJ2-7	CASKRTSGRDEQYF
TRBV5-1	TRBJ2-6	CAQFTGQLHSGANVLTF
TRBV6-5	TRBJ2-7	CASSYSLVGGGSYEQYF
TRBV10-3	TRBJ1-2	CAIRDRPAGGYTF
TRBV20-1	TRBJ1-4	CSAREADRGVF
TRBV5-1	TRBJ2-3	CASSLAGESTDTQYF
TRBV5-1	TRBJ2-7	CASSLGGGDTSTKYF
TRBV5-1	TRBJ2-5	CASSQTGFQETQYF
TRBV7-9	TRBJ2-1	CASSNLPGQGSYNEQFF
TRBV7-2	TRBJ2-1	CASSPGLAGGVHEQFF
TRBV4-3	TRBJ1-3	CASSQDWGAGNTIYF
TRBV6-2/TRBV6-3	TRBJ2-5	CASSYSDLQETQYF
TRBV11-2	TRBJ2-1	CASSLVGWGADEQFF
TRBV6-2/TRBV6-3	TRBJ2-6	CASGKTGANVLTF
TRBV7-2	TRBJ1-1	CASADLNTEAFF
TRBV12-3/TRBV12-4	TRBJ1-5	CASSLGFIRGGNQPQHF
TRBV28	TRBJ2-5	CASRLYRVQETQYF
TRBV30	TRBJ1-1	CAFSGQTNTEAFF
TRBV4-2	TRBJ2-7	CASSQGISEGSYEQYF
TRBV7-2	TRBJ1-5	CASSPRIGQPQHF
TRBV24-1	TRBJ2-1	CATSDSGLAGGVDNEQFF
TRBV20-1	TRBJ2-4	CSATRTSGIKNIQYF
TRBV7-6	TRBJ1-6	CASSLEAGNNSPLHF
TRBV7-6	TRBJ1-6	CASSLGVASPLHF
TRBV10-3	TRBJ2-3	CAISRSGETSTDTQYF
TRBV5-1	TRBJ1-2	CASSGVYGYTF
TRBV20-1	TRBJ1-5	CSARDSGTGLKPQHF
TRBV4-2	TRBJ1-4	CASSQPNRGTNKKLFF
TRBV7-2	TRBJ1-5	CASSLGGREVQPQHF
TRBV6-5	TRBJ1-4	CASSWNRDEGKLFF
TRBV6-6	TRBJ1-2	CASSLSNPGYTF
TRBV5-1	TRBJ1-6	CASSSRDQDSPLHF
TRBV3-1	TRBJ1-2	CASSQQARGYTF
TRBV5-1	TRBJ2-5	CASSLVGSAEETQYF
TRBV12-3/TRBV12-4	TRBJ2-4	CASSSFDRAENIQYF
TRBV18	TRBJ1-5	CASSRGGVGQPQHF
TRBV5-1	TRBJ1-6	CASSWNPTGSGNSPLHF
TRBV27	TRBJ2-2	CASSRQPGTGELFF
TRBV20-1	TRBJ2-7	CSARVSGAVSYEQYF
TRBV12-3/TRBV12-4	TRBJ1-5	CASSFWGANQSQHF
TRBV4-3	TRBJ2-6	CASSQDVASGANVLTF
TRBV7-2	TRBJ1-5	CASSLVGPVGNQPQHF
TRBV20-1	TRBJ2-1	CSASASGSSYNEQFF
TRBV24-1	TRBJ2-7	CATSSGPYEQYF
TRBV5-1	TRBJ2-7	CASSLVGSGEQYF
TRBV19	TRBJ2-7	CASSKEQGFGPYEQYF
TRBV7-2	TRBJ2-2	CASSLDPLASGELFF
TRBV5-1	TRBJ2-7	CASSLGPDSSYEQYF